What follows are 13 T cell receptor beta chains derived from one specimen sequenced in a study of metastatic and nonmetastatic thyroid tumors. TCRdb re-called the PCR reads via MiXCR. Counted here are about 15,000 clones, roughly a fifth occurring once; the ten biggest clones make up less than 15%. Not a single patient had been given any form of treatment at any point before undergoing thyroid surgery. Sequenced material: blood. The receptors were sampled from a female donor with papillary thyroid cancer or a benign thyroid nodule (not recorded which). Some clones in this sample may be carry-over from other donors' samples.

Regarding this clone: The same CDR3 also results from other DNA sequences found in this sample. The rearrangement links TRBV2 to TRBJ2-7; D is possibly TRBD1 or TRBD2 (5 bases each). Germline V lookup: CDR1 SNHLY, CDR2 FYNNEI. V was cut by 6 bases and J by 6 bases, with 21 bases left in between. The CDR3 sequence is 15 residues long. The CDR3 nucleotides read TGTGCCAGCAGCAGAGGGACGGCAGTGGGTGGCGAGCAGTACTTC. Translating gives CASSRGTAVGGEQYF.

The CDR3 DNA is TGCAGTGCTAGACCACCGACAGGCTGGGACTACGAGCAGTATTTT. Its protein product is CSARPPTGWDYEQYF. This chain uses TRBV20-1 with TRBJ2-3, with D tentatively TRBD2 (7 bases). The germline V and J ends were trimmed by 2 bases and 11 bases, with 23 bases remaining between them. The CDR3 has 15 residues. CDR1 and CDR2 from the germline V gene are DFQATT and SNEGSKA (reference sequence).

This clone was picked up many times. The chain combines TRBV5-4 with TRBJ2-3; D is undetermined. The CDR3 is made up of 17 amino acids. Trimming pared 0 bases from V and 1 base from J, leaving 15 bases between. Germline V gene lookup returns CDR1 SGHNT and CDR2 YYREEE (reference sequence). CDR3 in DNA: TGTGCCAGCAGCTTGGGGTTAGAGGACGCCGGCACAGATACGCAGTATTTT. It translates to CASSLGLEDAGTDTQYF.

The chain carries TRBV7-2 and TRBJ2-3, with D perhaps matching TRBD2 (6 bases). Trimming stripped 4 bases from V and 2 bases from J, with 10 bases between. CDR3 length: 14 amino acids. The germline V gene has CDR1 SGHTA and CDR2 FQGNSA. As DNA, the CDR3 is TGTGCCAGCAGCTCGGGACTTGTCACAGATACGCAGTATTTT. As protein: CASSSGLVTDTQYF.

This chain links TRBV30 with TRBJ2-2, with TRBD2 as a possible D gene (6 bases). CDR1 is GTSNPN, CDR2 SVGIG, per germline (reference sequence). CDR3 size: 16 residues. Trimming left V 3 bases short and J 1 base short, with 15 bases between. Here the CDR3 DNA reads TGTGCCTGGAGGAGGGAGGTGGGGGGGAACACCGGGGAGCTGTTTTTT. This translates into CAWRREVGGNTGELFF.

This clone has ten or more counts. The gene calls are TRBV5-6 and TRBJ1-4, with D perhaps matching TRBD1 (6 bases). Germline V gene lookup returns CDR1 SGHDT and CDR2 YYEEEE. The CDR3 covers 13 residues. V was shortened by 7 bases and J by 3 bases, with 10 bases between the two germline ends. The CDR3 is CASQQGANEKLFF. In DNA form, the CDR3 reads TGTGCCAGCCAACAGGGTGCTAATGAAAAACTGTTTTTT.

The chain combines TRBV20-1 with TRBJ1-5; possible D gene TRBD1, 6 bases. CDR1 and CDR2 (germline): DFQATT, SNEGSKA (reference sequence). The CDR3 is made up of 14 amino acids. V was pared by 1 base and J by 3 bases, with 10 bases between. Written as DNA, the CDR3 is TGCAGTGCTAGAGGGGGGGGCTTCAATCAGCCCCAGCATTTT. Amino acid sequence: CSARGGGFNQPQHF.

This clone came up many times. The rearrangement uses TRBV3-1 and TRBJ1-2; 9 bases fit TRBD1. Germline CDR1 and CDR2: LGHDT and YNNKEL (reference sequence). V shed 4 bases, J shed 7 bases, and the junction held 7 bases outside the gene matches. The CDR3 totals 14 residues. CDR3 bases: TGTGCCAGCAGCCCCATACAGGGGGCGGTTGGCTACACCTTC. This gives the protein CASSPIQGAVGYTF. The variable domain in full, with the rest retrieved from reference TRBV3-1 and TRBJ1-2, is DTAVSQTPKYLVTQMGNDKSIKCEQNLGHDTMYWYKQDSKKFLKIMFSYNNKELIINETVPNRFSPKSPDKAHLNLHINSLELGDSAVYFCASSPIQGAVGYTFGSGTRLTVV.

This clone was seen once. The CDR3 DNA reads as TGTGCCAGCAGTGAGGGGGGCGGTAACATTCAGTACTTC. Residues: CASSEGGGNIQYF. This chain joins TRBV27 and TRBJ2-4; D is perhaps TRBD1 or TRBD2 (6 bases each). This CDR3 region has 13 residues. Germline V gene data show CDR1 as MNHEY and CDR2 as SMNVEV (reference sequence). The germline V and J ends were trimmed by 5 bases and 7 bases, with 12 bases remaining between them.

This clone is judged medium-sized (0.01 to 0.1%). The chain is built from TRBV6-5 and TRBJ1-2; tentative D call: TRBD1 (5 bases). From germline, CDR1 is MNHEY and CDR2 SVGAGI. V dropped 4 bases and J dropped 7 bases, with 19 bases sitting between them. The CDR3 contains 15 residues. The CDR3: CASSWTRGALSGYTF. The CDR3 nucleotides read TGTGCCAGCAGTTGGACTCGAGGGGCGCTGAGTGGCTACACCTTC.

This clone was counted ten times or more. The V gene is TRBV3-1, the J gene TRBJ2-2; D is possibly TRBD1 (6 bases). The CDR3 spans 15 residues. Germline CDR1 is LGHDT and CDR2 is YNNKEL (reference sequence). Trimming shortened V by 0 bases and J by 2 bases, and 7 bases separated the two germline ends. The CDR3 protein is CASSQEGQNTGELFF. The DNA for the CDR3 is TGTGCCAGCAGCCAAGAGGGACAAAACACCGGGGAGCTGTTTTTT.

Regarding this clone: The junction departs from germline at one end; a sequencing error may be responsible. The DNA of the CDR3 is TGCAGTTCTAGTGACTTTGGAGAATTGTACTTC. Translated: CSSSDFGELYF. J is TRBJ2-5 and V is TRBV20-1; no definite D call. CDR3 length: 11 residues. Germline CDR1 DFQATT, CDR2 SNEGSKA (reference sequence).

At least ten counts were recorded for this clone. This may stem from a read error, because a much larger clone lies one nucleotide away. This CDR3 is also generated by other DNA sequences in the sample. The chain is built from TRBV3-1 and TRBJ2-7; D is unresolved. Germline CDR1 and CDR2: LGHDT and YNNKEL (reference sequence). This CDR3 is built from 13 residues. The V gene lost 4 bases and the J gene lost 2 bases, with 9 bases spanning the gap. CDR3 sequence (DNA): TGTGCCAGCAGCCGACGGTCTCCCTACGAGCAGTACTTC. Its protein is CASSRRSPYEQYF.